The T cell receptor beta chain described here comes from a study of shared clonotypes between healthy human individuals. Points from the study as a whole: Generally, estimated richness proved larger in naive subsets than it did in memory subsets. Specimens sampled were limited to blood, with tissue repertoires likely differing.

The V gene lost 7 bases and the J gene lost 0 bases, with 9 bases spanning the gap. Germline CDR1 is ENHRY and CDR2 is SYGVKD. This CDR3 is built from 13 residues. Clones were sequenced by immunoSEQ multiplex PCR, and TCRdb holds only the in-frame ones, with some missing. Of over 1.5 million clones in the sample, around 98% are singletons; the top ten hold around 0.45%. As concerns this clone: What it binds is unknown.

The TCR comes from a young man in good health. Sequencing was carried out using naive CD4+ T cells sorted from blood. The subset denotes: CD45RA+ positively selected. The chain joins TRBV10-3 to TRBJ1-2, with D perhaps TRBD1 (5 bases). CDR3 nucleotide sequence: TGTGCCATCATGGAGACAGCTAACTATGGCTACACCTTC. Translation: CAIMETANYGYTF.